This T cell receptor (beta chain) emerged from a study of CD8+ T cells in alopecia areata. Note on this clone: Its antigen is undetermined.

Regarding the study as a whole: Scalp and blood retained many expanded lesional clones during tofacitinib.

The germline V gene has CDR1 SQVTM and CDR2 ANQGSEA. The J segment lost 6 bases and the V segment lost 8 bases, leaving 11 bases of the junction unmatched. The CDR3 sequence is 14 residues long. Treatment described: oral pan-JAK inhibitor, 5-10 mg twice daily. A FACSAria was used to sort CD4+ and CD8+ T cells. These cells came from PBMCs. Reverse transcription of extracted RNA yielded cDNA, which provided the sequencing template. Clones were read by immunoSEQ multiplex PCR, and TCRdb kept only the in-frame ones, dropping some. The sample lists over 150,000 clones, approximately 56% occurring once. This TCR was sampled from a human donor with alopecia areata. The sample consisted of CD4+ T cells sorted from blood, taken at week 4, from a patient treated with tofacitinib. V is TRBV29-1 and J is TRBJ2-3; 10 positions match TRBD2. Here the CDR3 DNA reads TGCAGCCCGCCCACTAGCGGGATGAAGGATACGCAGTATTTT. Translated, it gives CSPPTSGMKDTQYF.